The source of this TCR beta chain is a study of OX40 agonist ivuxolimab in advanced cancers. Study overall: Ivuxolimab, which is an agonistic anti-OX40 (CD134) antibody, was administered to the patients. Antecedent anti-PD-1, anti-PD-L1 or anti-CTLA-4 therapy was permissible, with around 41% having received some.

The protocol was immunoSEQ multiplex PCR, while the TCRdb copy is restricted to in-frame clones and leaves out a portion. Here the sample spans about 48,000 clones, roughly 90% being singletons. Concerning this clone: Its target is unknown.

General observations from the study: Both blood CD4+ and CD8+ T cells showed clonal growth by week 6 at 0.1 to 3.0 mg/kg. With doses of 0.1-3.0 mg/kg, partial responders showed among the lowest clonal expansion.

Germline CDR1 reads LGHNA; CDR2 reads YSLEER. Between the trimmed V and J ends, which lost 0 bases and 4 bases, there was a span of 12 bases. This CDR3 is 15 amino acids long. Specimen: CD4+ or CD8+ T cells sorted from blood, collected in a trial of the OX40 agonist ivuxolimab. The receptor was isolated from an adult with an advanced solid tumor such as melanoma, head and neck, liver or kidney cancer. The chain combines TRBV4-3 with TRBJ2-5, with D possibly being TRBD1 or TRBD2 (5 bases each). This CDR3 is CASSQEQARGETQYF. CDR3 in DNA: TGCGCCAGCAGCCAAGAACAGGCCCGGGGAGAGACCCAGTACTTC.